Listed below are T cell receptor beta chains from one sample, sequenced in a study of T cell repertoires in cytomegalovirus infection. TCRdb independently ran MiXCR on the reads; one entry per CDR3 protein. This table has about 240,000 distinct CDR3 sequences, around 6.4% appearing once. The source material was PBMCs. Receptor source: a human donor in good health (CMV status not recorded). Some clones in this sample may be carry-over from other donors' samples. Each CDR3 is given with its conserved first and last residue. A D gene is named only where the DNA matches it firmly.

-,TRBV5-6,TRBJ2-1,CASSLRTYNEQFF
-,TRBV30,TRBJ1-1,CAWGDSGAVEAFF
TRBD1,TRBV5-1,TRBJ2-2,CASSWDRDQNTGELFF
-,TRBV4-2,TRBJ2-7,CASSLREGLRDEQYF
TRBD2,TRBV10-3,TRBJ2-1,CAISEVVGGRNEQFF
-,TRBV11-2,TRBJ2-7,CASSLDGLEQYF
TRBD2,TRBV7-2,TRBJ2-1,CASSFGTSGGKLTYNEQFF
-,TRBV10-3,TRBJ1-2,CAISGSYGYTF
TRBD1,TRBV24-1,TRBJ1-1,CATSDASGGESEAFF
-,TRBV14,TRBJ2-1,CASSQAGGFEQFF
TRBD2,TRBV28,TRBJ2-3,CASRLPLGSGGAADTQYF
-,TRBV25-1,TRBJ1-2,CASTVGEANYGYTF
TRBD2,TRBV7-2,TRBJ2-1,CASSLPIPTSARFF
-,TRBV14,TRBJ2-6,CASSQASSGANVLTF
-,TRBV14,TRBJ2-5,CASSPLPRQHQETQYF
-,TRBV7-3,TRBJ2-5,CASSLFASPQETQYF
TRBD1,TRBV12-3/TRBV12-4,TRBJ1-4,CASSPGGSGEKLFF
-,TRBV12-3/TRBV12-4,TRBJ2-3,CASSRGANTDTQYF
TRBD1,TRBV7-2,TRBJ1-3,CASSFTGGPGNTIYF
-,TRBV2,TRBJ2-5,CASSEYLQETQYF
-,TRBV27,TRBJ2-7,CASSLQPDRQQYF
TRBD2,TRBV4-2,TRBJ2-3,CASSQPSGGAGTDTQYF
TRBD1,TRBV28,TRBJ1-6,CASSFIRGFNVASSYNSPLHF
-,TRBV11-1,TRBJ2-7,CASSLGHDYEQYF
-,TRBV28,TRBJ1-5,CASSLSEGRGGVRDQPQHF
TRBD2,TRBV7-2,TRBJ2-2,CASSRGGAGGELFF
-,TRBV7-2,TRBJ1-1,CASSFLGQTEAFF
-,TRBV14,TRBJ2-1,CASSQDWGYSYNEQFF
TRBD1,TRBV29-1,TRBJ1-1,CSVLIQGPVNTEAFF
-,TRBV18,TRBJ2-7,CASSPPGDATPSYEQYF
-,TRBV29-1,TRBJ1-3,CSVELSGNTIYF
-,TRBV28,TRBJ1-2,CASNRNYGYTF
-,TRBV7-9,TRBJ1-6,CASSSSQGYNSPLHF
-,TRBV20-1,TRBJ1-4,CSANGGTVNEKLFF
-,TRBV7-8,TRBJ1-5,CASSSGQRQPQHF
TRBD2,TRBV20-1,TRBJ2-1,CSARLAGTSSYNEQFF
-,TRBV6-5,TRBJ1-4,CASSFQGRDEKLFF
-,TRBV29-1,TRBJ2-1,CSARGVGGIEQFF
-,TRBV7-2,TRBJ1-1,CASSSAGQAEAFF
-,TRBV25-1,TRBJ1-2,CASSERDHYGYTF
-,TRBV5-6,TRBJ1-2,CASSLVQSTDYGYTF
TRBD1,TRBV29-1,TRBJ2-7,CSPRQGGYEQYF
TRBD1,TRBV19,TRBJ2-2,CASSRTGGANTGELFF
-,TRBV29-1,TRBJ1-4,CSVVDFWGSGDEKLFF
-,TRBV12-5,TRBJ2-6,CASGPNPGARHSGANVLTF
TRBD1,TRBV29-1,TRBJ2-2,CSVPQGAGELFF
-,TRBV14,TRBJ1-1,CASSQDRVNTEAFF
TRBD2,TRBV9,TRBJ2-2,CASSERRTSGAGELFF
-,TRBV19,TRBJ2-3,CASSIAWTANTDTQYF
TRBD1,TRBV12-5,TRBJ1-1,CASGWGQGRSEAFF
TRBD2,TRBV2,TRBJ2-2,CASSPTSGGHVTGELFF
-,TRBV6-2/TRBV6-3,TRBJ2-1,CASSLSPPDDEQFF
TRBD1,TRBV6-6,TRBJ1-5,CASRALGQGHSNQPQHF
-,TRBV7-2,TRBJ2-7,CASSLVGGNEQYF
TRBD1,TRBV11-2,TRBJ1-1,CASRFTGGAGTEAFF